These T cell receptor beta chains were read from a single sample in a study of shared clonotypes between healthy human individuals. The data were produced by immunoSEQ multiplex PCR, yet TCRdb's version contains in-frame clones alone and is incomplete. This sample yields around 2,000,000 clones, of which about 95% are seen a single time; 1% to 1.5% belongs to the top ten. The sample taken for sequencing was naive CD8+ T cells sorted from blood. All receptors come from a man aged 18 to 30 in good health. Each CDR3 is given with its conserved first and last residue. D genes are given only for firm matches. Size is stated for part of the rows, as once, few or many counts, or as a class when the clone is expanded.

d_call	j_call	cdr3_length	v_call	clone_size	cdr3_nt	cdr3_aa
TRBD2	TRBJ2-3	17	TRBV5-1	once	TGCGCCAGCAGCTTGGGGGGACTAGCGGGTATTACAGATACGCAGTATTTT	CASSLGGLAGITDTQYF
.	TRBJ2-1	11	TRBV25-1	.	TGTGCCAGCAGTGAAGGGAATGAGCAGTTCTTC	CASSEGNEQFF
.	TRBJ2-5	16	TRBV9	once	TGTGCCAGCAGCCCTCGGGGCTACAACCCACAAGAGACCCAGTACTTC	CASSPRGYNPQETQYF
.	TRBJ2-7	14	TRBV5-4	once	TGTGCCAGCAGCTTGGGGACAGCCTCCTACGAGCAGTACTTC	CASSLGTASYEQYF
.	TRBJ2-1	14	TRBV11-3	.	TGTGCCAGCAGCTTAGGAGGCTCCTACAATGAGCAGTTCTTC	CASSLGGSYNEQFF
TRBD2	TRBJ2-7	13	TRBV25-1	.	TGTGCCAGCGGGATAGGCGGGGGGCTCGAGCAGTACTTC	CASGIGGGLEQYF
.	TRBJ1-6	14	TRBV9	.	TGTGCCAGTAGCGGGTCTTTAAACAATTCACCCCTCCACTTT	CASSGSLNNSPLHF
.	TRBJ1-2	12	TRBV23-1	.	TGCGCCAGCAGTCAATTGTTTCAGGGCTACACCTTC	CASSQLFQGYTF
TRBD1	TRBJ2-7	14	TRBV7-9	.	TGTGCCAGCAGCTTAGGACAGGGACAGCACGAGCAGTACTTC	CASSLGQGQHEQYF
.	TRBJ1-1	13	TRBV7-9	once	TGTGCCAGCAGCTTAGAGGGTGGGTCTGTAGCTTTCTTT	CASSLEGGSVAFF
.	TRBJ2-3	17	TRBV11-3	.	TGTGCCAGCAGCTTAGGGGGGAGCGACTTTCCCACAGATACGCAGTATTTT	CASSLGGSDFPTDTQYF
TRBD1	TRBJ2-1	16	TRBV7-9	.	TGTGCCAGCAGCATCTCCGGGACAGGGGGCGAAAATGAGCAGTTCTTC	CASSISGTGGENEQFF
TRBD1	TRBJ1-2	14	TRBV5-4	.	TGTGCCAGCAGCGCGACAGGGCGGGACTATGGCTACACCTTC	CASSATGRDYGYTF
.	TRBJ1-1	11	TRBV19	once	TGTGCCAGTAGTTCCACCACTGAAGCTTTCTTT	CASSSTTEAFF
.	TRBJ1-2	13	TRBV25-1	.	TGTGCCAGCAGTAATGAAGTAGGGGATGGCTACACCTTC	CASSNEVGDGYTF
TRBD1	TRBJ1-5	14	TRBV27	.	TGTGCCAGCAGTTTACAGGGGGCGGACCAGCCCCAGCATTTT	CASSLQGADQPQHF
.	TRBJ2-7	16	TRBV6-5	.	TGTGCCAGCAGTTACTCGGTAGCGCCTAAGTCCTACGAGCAGTACTTC	CASSYSVAPKSYEQYF
.	TRBJ2-7	14	TRBV15	.	TGTGCCACCAGCAGAGATGCAGGCTCCTACGAGCAGTACTTC	CATSRDAGSYEQYF
TRBD2	TRBJ2-1	15	TRBV6-1	.	TGTGCCAGCAGTTTGACTAGCGGGAGGTTTGATGAGCAGTTCTTC	CASSLTSGRFDEQFF
.	TRBJ2-7	14	TRBV4-3	.	TGCGCCAGCAGCCAAGGCCAGGGCAGCTACGAGCAGTACTTC	CASSQGQGSYEQYF